A selection of T cell receptor beta chains follows, all from one sample in a study of T cell repertoires in cytomegalovirus infection. For these TCRs, the target antigens are not known. TCRdb recomputed calls from the reads with MiXCR, one row per CDR3 protein. The profile shows 450,000 to 650,000 distinct CDR3 sequences, under 45% of them singletons. The sequencing here drew on cultured PBMCs, taken from culture after CMV antigen stimulation. These receptors were taken from a human donor in good health (CMV status not recorded). Some clones in this sample may be carry-over from other donors' samples. Each CDR3 is given with its conserved first and last residue. A D gene is named only where the DNA matches it firmly. Clone size is stated in some rows and not others, as once, few, many or a class when expanded.

D: TRBD1; J: TRBJ2-7; size: once; V: TRBV7-2; DNA: TGTGCCAGCAGCCCACGCGGCCCAGGACAGGGGCGAGCCTACGAGCAGTACTTC; CDR3: CASSPRGPGQGRAYEQYF
D: TRBD2; J: TRBJ2-5; size: .; V: TRBV4-1; DNA: TGCGCCAGCAGCCACCTTCTAGGACTAGCGGAACAAGAGACCCAGTACTTC; CDR3: CASSHLLGLAEQETQYF
D: .; J: TRBJ2-3; size: .; V: TRBV6-6; DNA: TGTGCCAGCAGGAGCGGGCGATACACAGATACGCAGTATTTT; CDR3: CASRSGRYTDTQYF
D: .; J: TRBJ1-1; size: few; V: TRBV7-8; DNA: TGTGCCAGCAGCTCTCGGGCGTTAAGGGGGAACACTGAAGCTTTCTTT; CDR3: CASSSRALRGNTEAFF
D: TRBD2; J: TRBJ2-3; size: few; V: TRBV20-1; DNA: TGCAGTGCTCGTAGCGGGAGGGCCGGAGATACGCAGTATTTT; CDR3: CSARSGRAGDTQYF
D: .; J: TRBJ2-5; size: few; V: TRBV6-1; DNA: TGTGCCACCCGGTGGGCAGGAGAGACCCAGTACTTC; CDR3: CATRWAGETQYF
D: TRBD2; J: TRBJ2-2; size: .; V: TRBV2; DNA: TGTGCCAGCAATCTAGGACTAGCGAGGAACGGGGAGCTGTTTTTT; CDR3: CASNLGLARNGELFF
D: .; J: TRBJ1-4; size: few; V: TRBV27; DNA: TGTGCCAGCAGTTTATCCCCAACTAATGAAAAACTGTTTTTT; CDR3: CASSLSPTNEKLFF
D: .; J: TRBJ2-1; size: .; V: TRBV4-1; DNA: TGTGCCAGCAGCCAAGTACTAGCCGTTACCAATGAGCAGTTCTTC; CDR3: CASSQVLAVTNEQFF
D: TRBD1; J: TRBJ2-7; size: .; V: TRBV5-1; DNA: TGCGCCAGCAGCCTGAGAAGGGGGCGTAATTACCGCAAGCAGTACTTC; CDR3: CASSLRRGRNYRKQYF
D: TRBD2; J: TRBJ2-7; size: .; V: TRBV12-3/TRBV12-4; DNA: TGTGCCAGCAGCACTAGCGGGAGTCGTTACGAGCAGTACTTC; CDR3: CASSTSGSRYEQYF
D: .; J: TRBJ2-5; size: few; V: TRBV7-2; DNA: TGTGCCAGCAGCCAGGGACTCCCAGAGACCCAGTACTTC; CDR3: CASSQGLPETQYF
D: .; J: TRBJ2-1; size: .; V: TRBV6-5; DNA: TGTGCCAGCATGCTAGCCCCCTACAATGAGCAGTTCTTC; CDR3: CASMLAPYNEQFF
D: .; J: TRBJ1-2; size: .; V: TRBV5-8; DNA: TGTGCCAGCAGGAAAAGATTATACTATGGCTACACCTTC; CDR3: CASRKRLYYGYTF
D: TRBD1; J: TRBJ1-2; size: .; V: TRBV7-2; DNA: TGTGCCAGCAGCCCTCAGGGACAGGGGTATTCTGGCTACACCTTC; CDR3: CASSPQGQGYSGYTF
D: TRBD1; J: TRBJ2-4; size: .; V: TRBV12-3/TRBV12-4; DNA: TGTGCCAGCAGGAACGACAGGGGAGCGTGGGACATTCAGTACTTC; CDR3: CASRNDRGAWDIQYF
D: TRBD1; J: TRBJ1-1; size: .; V: TRBV5-1; DNA: TGCGCCAGCAGCCGGGACAGGCCGAGGAACACTGAAGCTTTCTTT; CDR3: CASSRDRPRNTEAFF
D: .; J: TRBJ1-5; size: few; V: TRBV2; DNA: TGTGCCAGCTCGGGGGCCGTCAATCAGCCCCAGCATTTT; CDR3: CASSGAVNQPQHF
D: TRBD1; J: TRBJ2-3; size: .; V: TRBV25-1; DNA: TGTGCCAGCAGTCCACAGGGGGCTACGCAGTATTTT; CDR3: CASSPQGATQYF
D: TRBD2; J: TRBJ2-5; size: few; V: TRBV7-6; DNA: TGTGCCAGCAGCTTAGCCCCCAAGGGAGGGGAGACCCAGTACTTC; CDR3: CASSLAPKGGETQYF
D: .; J: TRBJ2-3; size: .; V: TRBV5-6; DNA: TGTGCCAGCAGCCCCGCCCTAAGCACAGATACGCAGTATTTT; CDR3: CASSPALSTDTQYF
D: .; J: TRBJ2-1; size: .; V: TRBV4-2; DNA: TGTGCCAGCAGCCCGATGGACCCTTACAATGAGCAGTTCTTC; CDR3: CASSPMDPYNEQFF
D: .; J: TRBJ2-3; size: few; V: TRBV9; DNA: TGTGCCAGCAGCGTCAGGGCTAGGGTACCAGATACGCAGTATTTT; CDR3: CASSVRARVPDTQYF
D: .; J: TRBJ1-1; size: .; V: TRBV7-2; DNA: TGTGCCAGCAGCAAAAACGGGGGGCTGGAAGCTTTCTTT; CDR3: CASSKNGGLEAFF
D: TRBD2; J: TRBJ2-5; size: .; V: TRBV28; DNA: TGTGCCAGCAGTTTGCCTAGCGGGGCCGGAGAGACCCAGTACTTC; CDR3: CASSLPSGAGETQYF
D: TRBD2; J: TRBJ2-1; size: .; V: TRBV4-1; DNA: TGCGCCAGCGTTTCTCGAGCGGGAGGTATAGACAATGAGCAGTTCTTC; CDR3: CASVSRAGGIDNEQFF
D: .; J: TRBJ1-6; size: many; V: TRBV7-2; DNA: TGTGCCAGCAGCTTAGGCAGGTTCTATAATTCACCCCTCCACTTT; CDR3: CASSLGRFYNSPLHF
D: TRBD2; J: TRBJ2-7; size: .; V: TRBV7-6; DNA: TGTGCCAGCAGCCGAGGGACTAGCGGGGGGAGTGAGCAGTACTTC; CDR3: CASSRGTSGGSEQYF
D: .; J: TRBJ2-3; size: few; V: TRBV11-2; DNA: TGTGCCAGCAGCCCACCCCTTAACACAGATACGCAGTATTTT; CDR3: CASSPPLNTDTQYF
D: .; J: TRBJ2-2; size: few; V: TRBV7-2; DNA: TGTGCCAGCAGCTTAGGACCCCTAACCGGGGAGCTGTTTTTT; CDR3: CASSLGPLTGELFF
D: TRBD1; J: TRBJ2-2; size: .; V: TRBV6-6; DNA: TGTGCCAGCAGGACCGGGACAGGGGTGATTAACGGGGAGCTGTTTTTT; CDR3: CASRTGTGVINGELFF
D: TRBD1; J: TRBJ1-2; size: few; V: TRBV2; DNA: TGTGCCAGCAGCGACAGGGAGGACTATGGCTACACCTTC; CDR3: CASSDREDYGYTF
D: TRBD1; J: TRBJ2-7; size: .; V: TRBV5-1; DNA: TGCGCCAGCAGCTTGGGTGTATTGGGACAGGTCTTC; CDR3: CASSLGVLGQVF
D: .; J: TRBJ2-7; size: .; V: TRBV5-1; DNA: TGCGCCAGCAGCTACCAGACGGACCTCCTAGGCGAGCAGTACTTC; CDR3: CASSYQTDLLGEQYF
D: .; J: TRBJ2-1; size: .; V: TRBV2; DNA: TGTGCCAGCAGTGAAGAGTACGCCAATGAGCAGTTCTTC; CDR3: CASSEEYANEQFF
D: .; J: TRBJ2-4; size: .; V: TRBV7-8; DNA: TGTGCCAGCAGCTTAGGCGTCGTGAGGGGGGCCAAAAACATTCAGTACTTC; CDR3: CASSLGVVRGAKNIQYF
D: .; J: TRBJ1-1; size: .; V: TRBV6-2/TRBV6-3; DNA: TGTGCCAGCAGTTCCTTGGGGGTATTGGGTGAAGCTTTCTTT; CDR3: CASSSLGVLGEAFF
D: TRBD2; J: TRBJ2-7; size: .; V: TRBV7-6; DNA: TGTGCCAGCAGCGTAGGAACTAGCGGGAGTCTCCACGAGCAGTACTTC; CDR3: CASSVGTSGSLHEQYF
D: .; J: TRBJ1-2; size: .; V: TRBV6-6; DNA: TGTGCCAGCAGAAAATTTCCTGGGAACTATGGCTACACCTTC; CDR3: CASRKFPGNYGYTF
D: TRBD2; J: TRBJ2-3; size: .; V: TRBV10-3; DNA: TGTGCCATCAGTGAATTCGCGGGAGCGGAAGATACGCAGTATTTT; CDR3: CAISEFAGAEDTQYF
D: TRBD1; J: TRBJ1-6; size: few; V: TRBV20-1; DNA: TGCAGTGCTAGACCGGTAGGGGACAGGGTCGGTTCACCCCTCCACTTT; CDR3: CSARPVGDRVGSPLHF
D: TRBD1; J: TRBJ2-7; size: .; V: TRBV7-2; DNA: TGTGCCAGCAGCTCAACCGGGACAGGGTTCGAGCAGTACTTC; CDR3: CASSSTGTGFEQYF
D: TRBD1; J: TRBJ2-7; size: .; V: TRBV5-1; DNA: TGCGCCAGCAGAACCGGGACAGGGGCCAACGAGCAGTACTTC; CDR3: CASRTGTGANEQYF
D: TRBD1; J: TRBJ2-3; size: .; V: TRBV28; DNA: TGTGCCAGCAGTTTACTACAGGGGGCTGGCACAGATACGCAGTATTTT; CDR3: CASSLLQGAGTDTQYF
D: .; J: TRBJ1-3; size: .; V: TRBV7-9; DNA: TGTGCCAGCAGTCAACCAAAGGACGGAAGAAACACCATATATTTT; CDR3: CASSQPKDGRNTIYF
D: TRBD1; J: TRBJ2-5; size: .; V: TRBV20-1; DNA: TGCAGTGCTTACAGGGGGGAGACCCAGTACTTC; CDR3: CSAYRGETQYF
D: TRBD1; J: TRBJ2-3; size: few; V: TRBV7-8; DNA: TGTGCCAGCAGCCCCCAGGGGGCCGGCACAGATACGCAGTATTTT; CDR3: CASSPQGAGTDTQYF
D: .; J: TRBJ1-1; size: few; V: TRBV12-3/TRBV12-4; DNA: TGTGCCAGCAGTCTAATCCTTGGAGAAGCTTTCTTT; CDR3: CASSLILGEAFF
D: .; J: TRBJ2-3; size: once; V: TRBV10-3; DNA: TGTGCCATCAATTTGGGGGTCGAAGGAGATACGCAGTATTTT; CDR3: CAINLGVEGDTQYF
D: .; J: TRBJ1-4; size: .; V: TRBV4-2; DNA: TGTGCCAGCAGCCAAGAAACAACCGCGGAAAAACTGTTTTTT; CDR3: CASSQETTAEKLFF
D: .; J: TRBJ2-5; size: .; V: TRBV7-9; DNA: TGTGCCAGCAGCTTAACGGGACACGCACAAGAGACCCAGTACTTC; CDR3: CASSLTGHAQETQYF
D: .; J: TRBJ2-2; size: .; V: TRBV11-2; DNA: TGTGCCAGCAGCTTATCTAGGACTACCAACACCGGGGAGCTGTTTTTT; CDR3: CASSLSRTTNTGELFF
D: .; J: TRBJ2-3; size: .; V: TRBV28; DNA: TGTGCCAGCAGTTACAAGGGTCCAGATACGCAGTATTTT; CDR3: CASSYKGPDTQYF
D: .; J: TRBJ2-2; size: once; V: TRBV4-1; DNA: TGTGCCAGCAGCCAAGAGCTCCGGACAGATAGGGGCAACACCGGGGAGCTGTTTTTT; CDR3: CASSQELRTDRGNTGELFF
D: .; J: TRBJ1-4; size: .; V: TRBV12-3/TRBV12-4; DNA: TGTGCCAGCACCTCGCGGAACAGAGACGAAAAACTGTTTTTT; CDR3: CASTSRNRDEKLFF
D: .; J: TRBJ2-1; size: .; V: TRBV7-6; DNA: TGTGCCAGCAGCTTTTTTAGAACCCAAAAATCTTACAATGAGCAGTTCTTC; CDR3: CASSFFRTQKSYNEQFF
D: .; J: TRBJ2-4; size: .; V: TRBV5-1; DNA: TGCGCCAGCAGCTGGGACGTAAAAAACATTCAGTACTTC; CDR3: CASSWDVKNIQYF
D: TRBD2; J: TRBJ2-3; size: few; V: TRBV7-2; DNA: TGTGCCAGCAGCCCCCGAGGACTAGGCACGCAGTATTTT; CDR3: CASSPRGLGTQYF
D: TRBD1; J: TRBJ2-1; size: .; V: TRBV24-1; DNA: TGTGCCACCAGTGATAGACAGGGGGAGTACAATGAGCAGTTCTTC; CDR3: CATSDRQGEYNEQFF
D: .; J: TRBJ2-5; size: .; V: TRBV6-2/TRBV6-3; DNA: TGTGCCAGCAGTCCCCATCTAGCCCGAAGAGGGACCCAGTACTTC; CDR3: CASSPHLARRGTQYF